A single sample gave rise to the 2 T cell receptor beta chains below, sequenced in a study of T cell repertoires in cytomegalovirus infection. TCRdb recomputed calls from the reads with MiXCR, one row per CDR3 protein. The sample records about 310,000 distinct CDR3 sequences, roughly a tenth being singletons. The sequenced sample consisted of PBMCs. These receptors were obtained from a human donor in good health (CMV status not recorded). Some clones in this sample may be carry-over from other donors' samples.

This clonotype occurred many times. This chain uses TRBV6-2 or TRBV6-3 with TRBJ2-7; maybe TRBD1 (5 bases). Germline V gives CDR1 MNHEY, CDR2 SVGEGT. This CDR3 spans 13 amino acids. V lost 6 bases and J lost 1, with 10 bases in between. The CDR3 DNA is TGTGCCAGCAGATCCCCAGGGTCCTACGAGCAGTACGTC. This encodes CASRSPGSYEQYV.

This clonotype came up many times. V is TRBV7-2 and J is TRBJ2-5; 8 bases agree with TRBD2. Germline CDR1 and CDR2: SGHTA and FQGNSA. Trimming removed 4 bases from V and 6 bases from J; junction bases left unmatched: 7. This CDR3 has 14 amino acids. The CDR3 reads CASSSGGVGKTQYF. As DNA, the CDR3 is TGTGCCAGCAGCTCCGGGGGGGTCGGAAAGACCCAGTACTTC.